This T cell receptor beta chain was observed in a study of blood T cell repertoires in COVID-19. Profiled with immunoSEQ multiplex PCR; TCRdb holds only in-frame clones, not every one. The sample shows more than 85,000 clones, over 75% of them seen only once. Germline V gene data show CDR1 as SEHNR and CDR2 as FQNEAQ (reference sequence). CDR3 length: 14 residues. V was trimmed by 4 bases and J by 3 bases, leaving 12 bases between them. The chain has TRBV7-9 and TRBJ1-2; D unresolved. Sequencing used peripheral blood. The origin of this receptor is a woman in her sixties or seventies with acute or convalescent COVID-19. CDR3 nucleotide sequence: TGTGCCAGCAGCTCCGGAGGAGTTGACTATGGCTACACCTTC. It codes for CASSSGGVDYGYTF.